The following is a T cell receptor beta chain sequence with its context. Its antigen is currently unknown. Sequence at one end of the junction differs from germline and may be a read error. The data were taken from a study of T cells in narcolepsy. Study-wide context: Patients with NT1 or NT2 and healthy control donors were enrolled. Study-wide results and limits: Same-patient CSF and blood CD4+ T cell clonotypes included HCRT-specific and TRIB2-specific autoreactive ones. Autoreactive clonotypes reportedly recurred in blood of same and different patients, not controls.

Sequenced by immunoSEQ multiplex PCR; TCRdb stores in-frame clones only, minus some. The table has fewer than 30,000 clones, about 85% seen once; the top ten hold roughly 1.4%. The TCR sequence derives from a human donor with narcolepsy. Sequences were obtained from CD45RA- memory CD4+ T cells from PBMCs.

As DNA, the CDR3 is TGTGCCAGCAGCTTACGGACTAGCGGGAACAATGAGCAGCTCTTC. This sequence encodes CASSLRTSGNNEQLF. V and J are TRBV5-4 and TRBJ2-1; 12 bases line up with TRBD2. The CDR3 consists of 15 residues. Germline assignment: CDR1 SGHNT and CDR2 YYREEE (reference sequence).